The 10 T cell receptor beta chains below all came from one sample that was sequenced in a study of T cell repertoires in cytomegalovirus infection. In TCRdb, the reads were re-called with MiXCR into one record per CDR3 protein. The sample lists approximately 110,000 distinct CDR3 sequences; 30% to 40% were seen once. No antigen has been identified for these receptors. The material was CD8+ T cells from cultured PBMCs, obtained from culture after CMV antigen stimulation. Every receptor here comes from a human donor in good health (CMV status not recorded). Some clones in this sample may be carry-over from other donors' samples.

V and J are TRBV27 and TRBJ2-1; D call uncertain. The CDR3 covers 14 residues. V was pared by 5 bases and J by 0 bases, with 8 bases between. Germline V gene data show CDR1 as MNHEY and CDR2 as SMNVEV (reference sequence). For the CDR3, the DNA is TGTGCCAGCAGTATAGGGCCCTCCTACAATGAGCAGTTCTTC. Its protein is CASSIGPSYNEQFF.

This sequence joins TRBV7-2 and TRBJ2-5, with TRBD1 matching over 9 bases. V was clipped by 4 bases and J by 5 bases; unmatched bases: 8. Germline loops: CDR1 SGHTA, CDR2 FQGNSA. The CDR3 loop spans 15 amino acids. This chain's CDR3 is CASSWDRVEEETQYF. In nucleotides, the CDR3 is TGTGCCAGCAGCTGGGACAGGGTCGAGGAGGAGACCCAGTACTTC.

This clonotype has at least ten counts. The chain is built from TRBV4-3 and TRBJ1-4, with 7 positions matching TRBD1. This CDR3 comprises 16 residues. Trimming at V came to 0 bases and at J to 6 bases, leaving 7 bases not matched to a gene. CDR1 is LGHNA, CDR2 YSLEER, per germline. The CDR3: CASSQELGQTHEKLFF. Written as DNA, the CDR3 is TGCGCCAGCAGCCAAGAATTGGGACAGACCCATGAAAAACTGTTTTTT.

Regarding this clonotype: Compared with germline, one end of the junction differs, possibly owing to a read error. CDR3 sequence reads: CASREGLVGQETQYF. The CDR3 region has the DNA TGTGCCAGCAGGGAAGGACTAGTGGGGCAAGAGACCCAGTACTTC. The chain links TRBV6-1 to TRBJ2-5, with 7 positions matching TRBD2. Looked up from germline, CDR1 is MNHNS and CDR2 is SASEGT. This CDR3 comprises 15 residues.

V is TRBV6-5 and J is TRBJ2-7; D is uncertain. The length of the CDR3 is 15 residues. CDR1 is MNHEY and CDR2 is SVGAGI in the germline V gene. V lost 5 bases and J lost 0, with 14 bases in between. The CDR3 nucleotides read TGTGCCAGCAGTCTCGTTGATGCCCCCTCCTACGAGCAGTACTTC. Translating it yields CASSLVDAPSYEQYF.

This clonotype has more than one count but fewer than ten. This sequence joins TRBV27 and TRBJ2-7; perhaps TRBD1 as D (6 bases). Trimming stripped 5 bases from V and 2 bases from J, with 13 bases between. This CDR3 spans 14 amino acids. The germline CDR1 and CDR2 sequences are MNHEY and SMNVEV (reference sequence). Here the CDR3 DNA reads TGTGCCAGCAGTCCCTCAGGGGTCCCCTACGAGCAGTACTTC. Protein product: CASSPSGVPYEQYF.

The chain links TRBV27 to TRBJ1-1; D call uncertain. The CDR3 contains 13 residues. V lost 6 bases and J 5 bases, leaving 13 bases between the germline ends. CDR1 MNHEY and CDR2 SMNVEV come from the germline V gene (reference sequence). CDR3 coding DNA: TGTGCCAGCAGAGGAGGATGGTTGACTGAAGCTTTCTTT. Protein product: CASRGGWLTEAFF.

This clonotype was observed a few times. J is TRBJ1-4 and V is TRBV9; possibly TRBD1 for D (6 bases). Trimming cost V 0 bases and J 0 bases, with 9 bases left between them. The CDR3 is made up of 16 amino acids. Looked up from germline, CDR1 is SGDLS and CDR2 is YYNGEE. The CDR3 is CASSVGTDPTNEKLFF. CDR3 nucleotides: TGTGCCAGCAGCGTAGGGACAGACCCAACTAATGAAAAACTGTTTTTT.

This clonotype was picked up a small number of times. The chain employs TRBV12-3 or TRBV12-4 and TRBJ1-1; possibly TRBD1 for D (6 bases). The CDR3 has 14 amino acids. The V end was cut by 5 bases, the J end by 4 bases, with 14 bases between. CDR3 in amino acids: CASSPPGEGTEAFF. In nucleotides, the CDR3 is TGTGCCAGCAGTCCCCCAGGGGAGGGCACTGAAGCTTTCTTT.

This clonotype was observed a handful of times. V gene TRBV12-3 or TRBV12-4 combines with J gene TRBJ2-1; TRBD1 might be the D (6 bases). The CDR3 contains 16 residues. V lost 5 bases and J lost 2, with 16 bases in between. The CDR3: CASSVPGTPTYNEQFF. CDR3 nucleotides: TGTGCCAGCAGTGTCCCCGGGACACCCACCTACAATGAGCAGTTCTTC.